The text below deals with one T cell receptor (beta chain). This record belongs to a study of T cell changes during pregnancy in multiple sclerosis. Profiling relied on immunoSEQ multiplex PCR, and the TCRdb table lists in-frame clones only, not all of them. The table has roughly 90,000 clones, around 93% seen once. The CDR3 sequence is 16 residues long. Deletions cut 4 bases from V and 5 bases from J, with 19 bases between. Germline CDR1 reads SGHNT; CDR2 reads YYREEE (reference sequence). The V call is TRBV5-4, the J call TRBJ2-1, with D possibly being TRBD2 (5 bases). The receptor comes from a female donor in good health, enrolled as a control in a pregnancy study. Sequenced material: peripheral blood, taken in the first trimester of pregnancy. DNA for the CDR3: TGTGCCAGCAGCCCCACGGGGAGTCGCTCAAACAATGAGCAGTTCTTC. Amino acids: CASSPTGSRSNNEQFF.